This T cell receptor (beta chain) comes out of a study of cytomegalovirus exposure and HLA in healthy donors. Study findings and constraints: Fewer N-insertions (relative to the 666-donor mean) were reportedly seen in an Asian-associated ancestry cluster in a later analysis. For cytomegalovirus status, the classifier reportedly gave diagnoses with high specificity and sensitivity. Researchers reported in a later analysis that a missense DCLRE1C variant was tied to TCR beta V- and J-gene trimming.

Concerning this clone: Its antigen is as yet unknown.

CDR1 is SGDLS and CDR2 is YYNGEE in the germline V gene. V gave up 3 bases and J gave up 3 bases, with 13 bases separating them. The CDR3 sequence is 14 residues long. A multiplex PCR was run with 60 Vbeta primers and 13 Jbeta primers. Sequencing was performed with immunoSEQ multiplex PCR; in TCRdb, only in-frame clones are kept and a portion is missing. The sample spans 150,000 to 200,000 clones; the ten largest clones claim around 0.8%. Source material: PBMCs. The source of this sequence is a woman in her late teens or twenties in good health and CMV-seropositive. The chain has TRBV9 and TRBJ2-7; D is possibly TRBD2 (7 bases). The CDR3 loop is CASSEGGANYEQYF. In DNA form, the CDR3 reads TGTGCCAGCAGCGAGGGGGGGGCTAACTACGAGCAGTACTTC.